This record covers a single T cell receptor beta chain. Which antigen it targets is not known. No qualities accompany the bases; no much larger clone lies one base away. The data are from a study (dated by TCRdb to between 2014 and 2017). Study-wide context: The study tested whether tumor-infiltrating Tregs in breast cancer are recruited from blood Tregs or converted in situ from other CD4+ T cell subsets. Study-level results and caveats: Validation in the larger cohort was restricted to a single TCR beta V-J rearrangement rather than whole repertoires. The TCR gene usage of tumor memory CD4+ T cells clustered together with blood and lymph node memory CD4+ cells and with lymph node naive CD4+ cells. The TCR alpha and beta sequences of tumor-infiltrating Tregs showed the greatest overlap with tumor naive CD4+ T cells, followed by blood naive CD4+ T cells.

Tregs were isolated as CD4+CD25+CD127-/low cells. Tregs, naive and memory CD4+ T cells from tumor, blood and ipsilateral draining lymph nodes of about 5 breast cancer patients underwent full-length TCR alpha and beta sequencing. Tumor tissue, along with lymph nodes from ipsilateral axillary dissection, was perfused with PBS, minced, and then digested using collagenase I and hyaluronidase. Ficoll density gradient centrifugation was used to isolate mononuclear cells from lymph nodes or from approximately 46 ml of peripheral blood. A purity exceeding 90% was confirmed by FACS for the sorted cell populations. Amplification of full-length TCR variable regions was done by 5' RACE PCR using constant-region reverse primers, and this step was followed by semi-nested PCR with Nested Universal Primer A. The ReliaPrep RNA Cell Miniprep System was used to extract total RNA, which was then reverse transcribed into 5'RACE-ready cDNA with the SMARTer RACE 5'/3' Kit. An Illumina MiSeq was used to sequence the full-length TCR alpha and beta libraries, which had been barcoded with multiplex adaptors. As for the original processing: For each of nine subset-tissue groups, sequencing data from the five patients were pooled, and the groups were compared by unsupervised clustering of TCR gene usage. The Morisita-Horn index, with shared sequences weighted by their contribution to each repertoire, was used to calculate repertoire similarity. In TCRdb, the public reads were trimmed at Q25 with fastp and aligned with MiXCR, with productive beta chains retained. Identical CDR3 protein sequences are pooled into one entry, listed with their most common genes and DNA. The V and J calls here are based on TCRdb, not the publication. The sample records 46,000 or so distinct CDR3 sequences, around a fifth of which are singletons. Roughly 4% of the sample comes from the top ten.

CDR1 and CDR2, per the germline V gene, are MDHEN and SYDVKM. V was cut back by 5 bases and J by 8 bases, leaving a gap of 10 bases between them. The CDR3 covers 12 residues, taking in both the cysteine and the phenylalanine. Only the CDR3 DNA is retained, 36 bases long and in frame from the first base. The clonotype was recovered from a female donor with breast cancer. Rearrangement joined TRBV28 to TRBJ1-5, with the identity of the D gene unclear. Material for sequencing was Tregs sorted from a lymph node. The sequenced DNA is TGTGCCAGCAGTCCCATTCCCGAGCCCCAGCATTTT. This codes for CASSPIPEPQHF.